Reported below is one T cell receptor (beta chain). Antigen: not known. These data belong to a study of cytomegalovirus exposure and HLA in healthy donors. Study-wide findings and caveats: Clonal expansion, a later analysis showed, was greater in HLA-associated TCR beta chains than in equally common others. Association with HLA alleles at 0.05 false discovery rate was found for around 17,000 TCR beta sequences in a later analysis.

PCR employed 60 Vbeta and 13 Jbeta primers. Sequenced by immunoSEQ multiplex PCR; TCRdb stores in-frame clones only, minus some. This sample carries 130,000 or so clones, approximately 71% of them seen once, and the ten largest clones take 3% to 3.5%. Sequenced material: PBMCs. The clonotype originates from a man aged 35 to 55 in good health and CMV-seronegative.

The CDR3 nucleotides read TGTGCCAGCAGCTCCCCGAGGGTACTCAGCTATGGCTACACCTTC. Translated: CASSSPRVLSYGYTF. The chain links TRBV7-2 to TRBJ1-2; no clear D. Trimming cost V 4 bases and J 4 bases, with 16 bases left between them. The CDR3 has 15 residues. In germline, CDR1 is SGHTA, CDR2 FQGNSA. Based on the CDR3 plus reference TRBV7-2 and TRBJ1-2, the full variable domain is GAGVSQSPSNKVTEKGKDVELRCDPISGHTALYWYRQSLGQGLEFLIYFQGNSAPDKSGLPSDRFSAERTGGSVSTLTIQRTQQEDSAVYLCASSSPRVLSYGYTFGSGTRLTVV.